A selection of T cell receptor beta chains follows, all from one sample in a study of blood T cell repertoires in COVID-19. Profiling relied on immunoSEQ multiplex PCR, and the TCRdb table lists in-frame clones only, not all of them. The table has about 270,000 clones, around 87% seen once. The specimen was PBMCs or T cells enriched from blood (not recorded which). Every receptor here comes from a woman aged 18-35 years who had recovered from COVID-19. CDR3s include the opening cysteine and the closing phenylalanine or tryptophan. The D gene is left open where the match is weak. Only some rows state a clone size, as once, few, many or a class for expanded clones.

CDR3 DNA: TGTGCCAGCAGCCCGGGACAGGGTGCTTTCTTT
CDR3 protein: CASSPGQGAFF
clone size: .
J gene: TRBJ1-1
V gene: TRBV14
D gene: TRBD1

CDR3 DNA: TGTGCCACCAGTTCAGCACTAGCGGGGTTCGCGAGAGATACGCAGTATTTT
CDR3 protein: CATSSALAGFARDTQYF
clone size: .
J gene: TRBJ2-3
V gene: TRBV24-1
D gene: TRBD2

CDR3 DNA: TGCGCCAGCAGCTTGGCAGAGGTTGGAGGGTACGAGCAGTACTTC
CDR3 protein: CASSLAEVGGYEQYF
clone size: .
J gene: TRBJ2-7
V gene: TRBV5-1
D gene: .

CDR3 DNA: TGTGCCAGCAGCCAAGAGCCCGCAGGACAGGACAATGAGCAGTTCTTC
CDR3 protein: CASSQEPAGQDNEQFF
clone size: .
J gene: TRBJ2-1
V gene: TRBV4-2
D gene: TRBD1

CDR3 DNA: TGTGCCAGCAGTTACCGTACTAGCGCTGAGCAGTTCTTC
CDR3 protein: CASSYRTSAEQFF
clone size: .
J gene: TRBJ2-1
V gene: TRBV6-2/TRBV6-3
D gene: TRBD2

CDR3 DNA: TGTGCCACCAGTGAGTACAGGGAGGGGACCTACGAGCAGTACTTC
CDR3 protein: CATSEYREGTYEQYF
clone size: .
J gene: TRBJ2-7
V gene: TRBV24-1
D gene: .

CDR3 DNA: TGTGCCAGCAGCGACGGCAATCAGCCCCAGCATTTT
CDR3 protein: CASSDGNQPQHF
clone size: once
J gene: TRBJ1-5
V gene: TRBV19
D gene: .

CDR3 DNA: TGTGCCAGCAGCCGAAGGACAGGGTCCTATGGCTACACCTTC
CDR3 protein: CASSRRTGSYGYTF
clone size: .
J gene: TRBJ1-2
V gene: TRBV3-1/TRBV3-2
D gene: TRBD1

CDR3 DNA: TGTGCCAGCAGTGACGGGACAGGATATGGCTACACCTTC
CDR3 protein: CASSDGTGYGYTF
clone size: .
J gene: TRBJ1-2
V gene: TRBV6-1
D gene: TRBD1

CDR3 DNA: TGTGCCATAAGGGGGACAGGGCCTAATTCACCCCTCCACTTT
CDR3 protein: CAIRGTGPNSPLHF
clone size: .
J gene: TRBJ1-6
V gene: TRBV6-5
D gene: TRBD1

CDR3 DNA: TGCGCCAGCAGCCAAGATGGAGGACAGGGAAATTCACCCCTCCACTTT
CDR3 protein: CASSQDGGQGNSPLHF
clone size: .
J gene: TRBJ1-6
V gene: TRBV4-1
D gene: TRBD1

CDR3 DNA: TGTGCCAGCAGTTCCCGAGGGGGGGGTTCCTATAATTCACCCCTCCACTTT
CDR3 protein: CASSSRGGGSYNSPLHF
clone size: .
J gene: TRBJ1-6
V gene: TRBV9
D gene: .

CDR3 DNA: TGTGCCAGCACGGGACAGAGATCTTACGAGCAGTACTTC
CDR3 protein: CASTGQRSYEQYF
clone size: .
J gene: TRBJ2-7
V gene: TRBV6-5
D gene: TRBD1

CDR3 DNA: TGTGCCAGCAATGACAGGGGAGACAATCAGCCCCAGCATTTT
CDR3 protein: CASNDRGDNQPQHF
clone size: few
J gene: TRBJ1-5
V gene: TRBV28
D gene: TRBD1

CDR3 DNA: TGCAGCGTTGATAAAAGGGGACAGGGGGCTGACGGCTACACCTTC
CDR3 protein: CSVDKRGQGADGYTF
clone size: .
J gene: TRBJ1-2
V gene: TRBV29-1
D gene: TRBD1

CDR3 DNA: TGTGCCAGCAGCTCCCACAACCGGACAGTCAATGAGCAGTTCTTC
CDR3 protein: CASSSHNRTVNEQFF
clone size: .
J gene: TRBJ2-1
V gene: TRBV11-2
D gene: .

CDR3 DNA: TGTGCCAGCAGCGAGGAGGGGGCAGGCACTGAAGCTTTCTTT
CDR3 protein: CASSEEGAGTEAFF
clone size: .
J gene: TRBJ1-1
V gene: TRBV7-9
D gene: TRBD1

CDR3 DNA: TGTGCCACCAGCAGAGATTTAGGGACAGGGGGCCACTATGGCTACACCTTC
CDR3 protein: CATSRDLGTGGHYGYTF
clone size: once
J gene: TRBJ1-2
V gene: TRBV15
D gene: TRBD1

CDR3 DNA: TGTGCCAGCAGCCACCTCCGACAAATCGCCTACGAGCAGTACTTC
CDR3 protein: CASSHLRQIAYEQYF
clone size: .
J gene: TRBJ2-7
V gene: TRBV11-2
D gene: .

CDR3 DNA: TGTGCCAGTAGTATACCAGGCGACTCCTACGAGCAGTACTTC
CDR3 protein: CASSIPGDSYEQYF
clone size: .
J gene: TRBJ2-7
V gene: TRBV19
D gene: .

CDR3 DNA: TGCGCCAGCAGCTTGGCGACTTCCTACGAGCAGTACTTC
CDR3 protein: CASSLATSYEQYF
clone size: .
J gene: TRBJ2-7
V gene: TRBV5-1
D gene: .

CDR3 DNA: TGTGCCAGCAGTTTCATACAGGGGGCGCAGGATCATGGCTACACCTTC
CDR3 protein: CASSFIQGAQDHGYTF
clone size: few
J gene: TRBJ1-2
V gene: TRBV27
D gene: TRBD1

CDR3 DNA: TGTGCCAGCAGTGACTCCGGACTCCCGAGGGTTGGCTACACCTTC
CDR3 protein: CASSDSGLPRVGYTF
clone size: .
J gene: TRBJ1-2
V gene: TRBV6-4
D gene: .

CDR3 DNA: TGCGCCAGCAACCAGGAGGGGACAGGGAACGGTGGCTACACCTTC
CDR3 protein: CASNQEGTGNGGYTF
clone size: .
J gene: TRBJ1-2
V gene: TRBV5-1
D gene: TRBD1

CDR3 DNA: TGTGCCAGCAGCTTAGGAGGGACACAAGCCTACGAGCAGTACTTC
CDR3 protein: CASSLGGTQAYEQYF
clone size: .
J gene: TRBJ2-7
V gene: TRBV7-2
D gene: .

CDR3 DNA: TGTGCCAGTAGCCCGACAGGGAGAGGGAACACTGAAGCTTTCTTT
CDR3 protein: CASSPTGRGNTEAFF
clone size: .
J gene: TRBJ1-1
V gene: TRBV19
D gene: TRBD1

CDR3 DNA: TGCGCCAGCAGCTTGTGGGCAGGGCGAGAAACTGAAGCTTTCTTT
CDR3 protein: CASSLWAGRETEAFF
clone size: .
J gene: TRBJ1-1
V gene: TRBV5-1
D gene: .

CDR3 DNA: TGTGCCAGCTCGGCCGACAGGGGCTACACTGAAGCTTTCTTT
CDR3 protein: CASSADRGYTEAFF
clone size: .
J gene: TRBJ1-1
V gene: TRBV18
D gene: TRBD1

CDR3 DNA: TGTGCCAGCAGCACTATATTCAATGAGCAGTTCTTC
CDR3 protein: CASSTIFNEQFF
clone size: .
J gene: TRBJ2-1
V gene: TRBV9
D gene: .

CDR3 DNA: TGCGCCAGCATCGACGGTCCGGGACAGAGCTACTGCGAGCAGTACTTC
CDR3 protein: CASIDGPGQSYCEQYF
clone size: many
J gene: TRBJ2-7
V gene: TRBV10-1
D gene: TRBD1

CDR3 DNA: TGTGCCAGCAGTGACAGGGGTGGCTACACCTTC
CDR3 protein: CASSDRGGYTF
clone size: .
J gene: TRBJ1-2
V gene: TRBV2
D gene: .

CDR3 DNA: TGTGCCAGCAGTTTATCGAACAGCCACGAGCAGTACTTC
CDR3 protein: CASSLSNSHEQYF
clone size: .
J gene: TRBJ2-7
V gene: TRBV27
D gene: .

CDR3 DNA: TGTGAGGGGGTCTCGGTCCTTAACTTC
CDR3 protein: CEGVSVLNF
clone size: .
J gene: TRBJ2-7
V gene: TRBV19
D gene: .

CDR3 DNA: TGTGCCAGCAGCTTCGGGAGTGGGTACACAGATACGCAGTATTTT
CDR3 protein: CASSFGSGYTDTQYF
clone size: .
J gene: TRBJ2-3
V gene: TRBV7-6
D gene: .

CDR3 DNA: TGTGCCAGCAGCTTAGTCAGTACAGATACGCAGTATTTT
CDR3 protein: CASSLVSTDTQYF
clone size: .
J gene: TRBJ2-3
V gene: TRBV7-3
D gene: .

CDR3 DNA: TGTGCCAGCAGCTCCTCCGGACAGCTCTTTGGTGAGCAGTACTTC
CDR3 protein: CASSSSGQLFGEQYF
clone size: .
J gene: TRBJ2-7
V gene: TRBV7-2
D gene: .

CDR3 DNA: TGTGCCAGTAGTAGCTGGGACAGCACCCGCTCCTACAATGAGCAGTTCTTC
CDR3 protein: CASSSWDSTRSYNEQFF
clone size: .
J gene: TRBJ2-1
V gene: TRBV19
D gene: TRBD1

CDR3 DNA: TGTGCCAGCAGCCCCATGAAGCAGGGTTTACAAACTGAAGCTTTCTTT
CDR3 protein: CASSPMKQGLQTEAFF
clone size: .
J gene: TRBJ1-1
V gene: TRBV5-5
D gene: .

CDR3 DNA: TGTGCCAGCAGTTACCGGACAGGGAGGACCGGGGAGCTGTTTTTT
CDR3 protein: CASSYRTGRTGELFF
clone size: .
J gene: TRBJ2-2
V gene: TRBV5-4
D gene: TRBD1

CDR3 DNA: TGCGCCAGCAGCTACGACGGGACTTCCAATCAGCCCCAGCATTTT
CDR3 protein: CASSYDGTSNQPQHF
clone size: .
J gene: TRBJ1-5
V gene: TRBV5-1
D gene: .

CDR3 DNA: TGCGCCAGCAGCTTGAGAGGGCCGGGGGGCTACACCTTC
CDR3 protein: CASSLRGPGGYTF
clone size: few
J gene: TRBJ1-2
V gene: TRBV5-1
D gene: .

CDR3 DNA: TGTGCCAGCAGCTTAGAACCGGCAGGGATAGTTTTTAATTCACCCCTCCACTTT
CDR3 protein: CASSLEPAGIVFNSPLHF
clone size: .
J gene: TRBJ1-6
V gene: TRBV7-8
D gene: .

CDR3 DNA: TGTGCCAGCAGCTTAGATTACAACGGGGGGCTCCAAGAGACCCAGTACTTC
CDR3 protein: CASSLDYNGGLQETQYF
clone size: .
J gene: TRBJ2-5
V gene: TRBV11-2
D gene: .

CDR3 DNA: TGTGCCAGCAGCGTAGGAGACCGACTAGCGGGGGGCACAGATACGCAGTATTTT
CDR3 protein: CASSVGDRLAGGTDTQYF
clone size: .
J gene: TRBJ2-3
V gene: TRBV9
D gene: TRBD2

CDR3 DNA: TGCAGCGCTGGGGGGGTGGCAACCTACGAGCAGTACTTC
CDR3 protein: CSAGGVATYEQYF
clone size: .
J gene: TRBJ2-7
V gene: TRBV29-1
D gene: TRBD2

CDR3 DNA: TGTGCCAGCAGTGAAGCGGGGCCAGGGGGTAGATTTAACTATGGCTACACCTTC
CDR3 protein: CASSEAGPGGRFNYGYTF
clone size: .
J gene: TRBJ1-2
V gene: TRBV2
D gene: TRBD1

CDR3 DNA: TGCGCCAGCAGTGGCGGGGTTAACTATGGCTACACCTTC
CDR3 protein: CASSGGVNYGYTF
clone size: once
J gene: TRBJ1-2
V gene: TRBV10-2
D gene: .

CDR3 DNA: TGTGCCAGTGCGGACAGGGGAGGCACTGAAGCTTTCTTT
CDR3 protein: CASADRGGTEAFF
clone size: once
J gene: TRBJ1-1
V gene: TRBV7-8
D gene: TRBD1

CDR3 DNA: TGTGCCAGCACCGTACCAGGGAGGAACATTCAGTACTTC
CDR3 protein: CASTVPGRNIQYF
clone size: once
J gene: TRBJ2-4
V gene: TRBV2
D gene: .

CDR3 DNA: TGTGCCAGCACAACCGCGGAGCCATTAATGAACACTGAAGCTTTCTTT
CDR3 protein: CASTTAEPLMNTEAFF
clone size: .
J gene: TRBJ1-1
V gene: TRBV2
D gene: .

CDR3 DNA: TGTGCCAGCAGGCGGGACCGATCAAGCTCCTACGAGCAGTACTTC
CDR3 protein: CASRRDRSSSYEQYF
clone size: .
J gene: TRBJ2-7
V gene: TRBV6-5
D gene: .

CDR3 DNA: TGTGCCAGCAGCATCCCCGGCTCAGGTAAAGAGACCCAGTACTTC
CDR3 protein: CASSIPGSGKETQYF
clone size: .
J gene: TRBJ2-5
V gene: TRBV21-1
D gene: .

CDR3 DNA: TGTGCCAGCAGTTACGGGACAGGGGTGAACACTGAAGCTTTCTTT
CDR3 protein: CASSYGTGVNTEAFF
clone size: once
J gene: TRBJ1-1
V gene: TRBV6-6
D gene: TRBD1